Listed below are T cell receptor beta chains from one sample, sequenced in a study of CD8 T cells in Susac syndrome. TCRdb ran MiXCR on the immunoSEQ multiplex PCR reads and lists one entry per CDR3 protein. The repertoire includes 150,000 to 200,000 distinct CDR3 sequences, roughly 95% of them detected once, and approximately 0.094% sits in the top ten. The sample taken for sequencing was CD4+ T cells from PBMCs. All receptors derive from a human donor with multiple sclerosis. The CDR3 runs from the conserved cysteine through the conserved F or W. The order of the fields is D gene, V gene, clone size, J gene, CDR3 DNA, CDR3 protein. D genes are given only for firm matches. Not all rows give a size; the values are once, few, many and, for expanded clones, a class.

-	TRBV20-1	-	TRBJ2-5	TGCAGTGCTAGTATAGGGGGGAGTGACCAAGAGACCCAGTACTTC	CSASIGGSDQETQYF
TRBD1	TRBV19	once	TRBJ2-7	TGTGCCAGTAGTACCCGGACAGGGGACGAGCAGTACTTC	CASSTRTGDEQYF
-	TRBV6-5	-	TRBJ1-3	TGTGCCAGCAGTTACTCGACCGGGGAGAACTCTGGAAACACCATATATTTT	CASSYSTGENSGNTIYF
-	TRBV5-1	-	TRBJ1-3	TGCGCCAGCAGCCGGTGGGGGGAGACTGGAAACACCATATATTTT	CASSRWGETGNTIYF
TRBD2	TRBV27	once	TRBJ2-7	TGTGCCAGCAGTTTGGGAAGCGGGAGAGGCTACGAGCAGTACTTC	CASSLGSGRGYEQYF
TRBD1	TRBV6-5	-	TRBJ1-2	TGTGCCACTTGGGACAGCCTTGCTAACTATGGCTACACCTTC	CATWDSLANYGYTF
-	TRBV4-1	-	TRBJ2-4	TGCGCCAGCAGCCAAGGCCTTTCCCGGGGTCTAGCCAAAAACATTCAGTACTTC	CASSQGLSRGLAKNIQYF
TRBD1	TRBV7-9	-	TRBJ1-5	TGTGCCAGCAGCTTAGGCGCAGGGGGAGAGGGCAATCAGCCCCAGCATTTT	CASSLGAGGEGNQPQHF
-	TRBV3-1	-	TRBJ2-5	TGTGCCAGCAGCCCGCCCGAACGACCGGGAGAGACCCAGTACTTC	CASSPPERPGETQYF
-	TRBV5-1	-	TRBJ1-2	TGCGCCAGCAGATTCCCCGGGACGGCTAACTATGGCTACACCTTC	CASRFPGTANYGYTF
-	TRBV20-1	-	TRBJ1-5	TGCAGTGCCCTTCGCGTTCCAGGGACTTCAGGCAGCAATCAGCCCCAGCATTTT	CSALRVPGTSGSNQPQHF
-	TRBV7-3	-	TRBJ2-7	TGTGCCAGCAGCCCGTTCGGCGGGGACCGGGGCGAGCAGTACTTC	CASSPFGGDRGEQYF
-	TRBV10-1	-	TRBJ2-1	TGCGCCAGCAGTGTACGGCGGGACGGAGAGCAGTTCTTC	CASSVRRDGEQFF
-	TRBV19	-	TRBJ2-5	TGTGCCAGTAGTACCCTACTTGGGACCCAGTACTTC	CASSTLLGTQYF
TRBD2	TRBV28	-	TRBJ2-2	TGTGCCAGCGGTGGGACTAGCGTGCCCGGGGAGCTGTTTTTT	CASGGTSVPGELFF
-	TRBV25-1	-	TRBJ2-7	TGTGCCAGCAGCGACCTTCTAAAAGGGGAATTGAGCGAGCAGTACTTC	CASSDLLKGELSEQYF
-	TRBV25-1	-	TRBJ2-5	TGTGCCAGCAGTCGATCTGTGTCGGAGACCCAGTACTTC	CASSRSVSETQYF
TRBD1	TRBV12-3/TRBV12-4	-	TRBJ2-5	TGTGCCAGCAGTCTCAACAGGGGGCGCAAACAAGAGACCCAGTACTTC	CASSLNRGRKQETQYF
-	TRBV6-5	-	TRBJ2-7	TGTGCCAGCTCGGCGCGGAGCCACTCCTACGAGCAGTACTTC	CASSARSHSYEQYF
-	TRBV29-1	-	TRBJ2-5	TGCAGCGTTGAGGGTATTGTCAATGGAGAGACCCAGTACTTC	CSVEGIVNGETQYF
TRBD2	TRBV29-1	-	TRBJ2-3	TGCAGCGTCATAGCGGGAGGGCCCCCAGATACGCAGTATTTT	CSVIAGGPPDTQYF
TRBD1	TRBV3-1	-	TRBJ1-4	TGTGCCAGCAGCCGCCCACAGGGGGGTGGTGAAAAACTGTTTTTT	CASSRPQGGGEKLFF
TRBD1	TRBV20-1	-	TRBJ1-4	TGCAGTGCTAGAGACCGGACAGGGGGTGAAAAACTGTTTTTT	CSARDRTGGEKLFF
TRBD2	TRBV7-9	-	TRBJ2-7	TGTGCCAGCAGCTCCACTAACCGCGGGGGATCCTACGAGCAGTACTTC	CASSSTNRGGSYEQYF
-	TRBV29-1	-	TRBJ1-5	TGCAGCGCTGGGATTAGCAATCAGCCCCAGCATTTT	CSAGISNQPQHF
-	TRBV27	-	TRBJ1-5	TGTGCCAGCAGAATTGGGGGCAGCAATCAGCCCCAGCATTTT	CASRIGGSNQPQHF
-	TRBV3-1	-	TRBJ2-1	TGTGCCAGCAGCCAGAGGGGGGGGAGCGCAGGCAATGAGCAGTTCTTC	CASSQRGGSAGNEQFF
-	TRBV5-6	-	TRBJ1-2	TGTGCCAGCAGCCCCACACACAGAGATGGCTACACCTTC	CASSPTHRDGYTF
-	TRBV30	-	TRBJ2-7	TGTGCCTGGAGCCTAGGAGGGGCACTCTCCTACGAGCAGTACTTC	CAWSLGGALSYEQYF
TRBD1	TRBV3-1	-	TRBJ2-3	TGTGCCAGCAGCCAAGGCGCTCCGGGGACAGGGTCAACAGATACGCAGTATTTT	CASSQGAPGTGSTDTQYF
-	TRBV27	-	TRBJ2-2	TGTGCCAGCAGTTTTGCGGCTAGCGCGAACACCGGGGAGCTGTTTTTT	CASSFAASANTGELFF
TRBD2	TRBV19	-	TRBJ2-1	TGTGCCAGTAGTATACTAGCGGGTCACAAATCCTACAATGAGCAGTTCTTC	CASSILAGHKSYNEQFF
-	TRBV7-9	-	TRBJ2-7	TGTGCCAGCAGCTTCCCTGAGTACGAGCAGTACTTC	CASSFPEYEQYF
TRBD1	TRBV5-4	-	TRBJ1-1	TGTGCCAGCAGCCCAGGGACAGGGAAGAATTCTGAAGCTTTCTTT	CASSPGTGKNSEAFF
TRBD2	TRBV25-1	few	TRBJ2-7	TGTGCCAGCAGTGAAGGAGGTTGGCTAGCGGGTCCCTACGAGCAGTACTTC	CASSEGGWLAGPYEQYF
-	TRBV3-1	-	TRBJ1-2	TGTGCCAGCAGCCAAGCCCTGACAGATGGCTACACCTTC	CASSQALTDGYTF